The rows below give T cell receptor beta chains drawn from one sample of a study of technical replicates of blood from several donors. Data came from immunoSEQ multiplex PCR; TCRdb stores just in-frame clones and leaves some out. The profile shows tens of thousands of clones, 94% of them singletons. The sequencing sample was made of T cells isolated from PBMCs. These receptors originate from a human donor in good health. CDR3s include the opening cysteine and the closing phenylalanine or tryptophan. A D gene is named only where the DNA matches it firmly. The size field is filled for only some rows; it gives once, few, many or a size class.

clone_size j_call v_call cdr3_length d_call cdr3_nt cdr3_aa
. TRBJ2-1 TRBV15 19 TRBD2 TGTGCCACCAGCAGAGATCGGGGTAGCGGGAGCCTCTCCTACAATGAGCAGTTCTTC CATSRDRGSGSLSYNEQFF
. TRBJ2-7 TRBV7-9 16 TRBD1 TGTGCCAGCACCCTCGTCCGGGACAGGGAAACCTACGAGCAGTACTTC CASTLVRDRETYEQYF
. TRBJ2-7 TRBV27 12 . TGTGCCAGCAGTCCTGACAGGTACGAGCAGTACTTC CASSPDRYEQYF
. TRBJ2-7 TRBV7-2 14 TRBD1 TGTGCCAGCAGCCATAACAGGGGAGCCTACGAGCAGTACTTC CASSHNRGAYEQYF
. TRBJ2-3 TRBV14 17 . TGTGCCAGCAGCCAAAGATCCCGGAGTTTAGGCACAGATACGCAGTATTTT CASSQRSRSLGTDTQYF
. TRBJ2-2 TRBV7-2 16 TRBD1 TGTGCCAGCAGCCTCCGGACAGGGTCGAACACCGGGGAGCTGTTTTTT CASSLRTGSNTGELFF
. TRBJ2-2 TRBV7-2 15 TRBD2 TGTGCCAGCAGCCCATTAGCGGGAGTCGCCGGGGAGCTGTTTTTT CASSPLAGVAGELFF
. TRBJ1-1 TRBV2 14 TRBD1 TGTGCCAGCAGTGAATACGACAGGGACACTGAAGCTTTCTTT CASSEYDRDTEAFF
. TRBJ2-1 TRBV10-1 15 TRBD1 TGCGCCAGCAGTGCGGGGACAGGAGATTACAATGAGCAGTTCTTC CASSAGTGDYNEQFF
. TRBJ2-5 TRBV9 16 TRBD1 TGTGCCAGCAGCGGCGGACAGGCCGGTCGCCAAGAGACCCAGTACTTC CASSGGQAGRQETQYF
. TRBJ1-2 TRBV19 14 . TGTGCCAGCTCCGCGCGGGGGCGCTTCTATGGCTACACCTTC CASSARGRFYGYTF
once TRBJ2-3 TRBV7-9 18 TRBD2 TGTGCCAGCACCCAGCCAACTAGCGGCAGCCTAGACACAGATACGCAGTATTTT CASTQPTSGSLDTDTQYF
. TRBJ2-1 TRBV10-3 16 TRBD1 TGTGCCATCAGTGGGGCCGGGACAGCTTCTTACAATGAGCAGTTCTTC CAISGAGTASYNEQFF
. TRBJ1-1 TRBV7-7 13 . TGTGCTAGCAGCCCGCAACAGAACACTGAAGCTTTCTTT CASSPQQNTEAFF
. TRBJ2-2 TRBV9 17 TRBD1 TGTGCCAGCAGCGCCCCCCGGGACAGGGCGAACACCGGGGAGCTGTTTTTT CASSAPRDRANTGELFF
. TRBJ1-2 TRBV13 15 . TGTGCCAGCAGTCCCTTTAGGGAGATTGGGGAGGGCTACACCTTC CASSPFREIGEGYTF
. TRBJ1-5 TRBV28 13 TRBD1 TGTGCCAGCATCAACAGGGGGAATCAGCCCCAGCATTTT CASINRGNQPQHF
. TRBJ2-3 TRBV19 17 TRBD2 TGTGCCAGTAGTATCAGGGCGGGGGAATCTAGCACAGATACGCAGTATTTT CASSIRAGESSTDTQYF
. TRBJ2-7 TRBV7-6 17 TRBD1 TGTGCCAGCAGCTTAGCGGGAGGGGGGGGACAGGGCTACGAGCAGTACTTC CASSLAGGGGQGYEQYF
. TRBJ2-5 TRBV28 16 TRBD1 TGTGCCAGCAGCCACATCACTGACAGGGAACAAGAGACCCAGTACTTC CASSHITDREQETQYF
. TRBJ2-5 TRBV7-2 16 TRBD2 TGTGCCAGCAGCCCGAACACTAGCGGGGGGGCTGGGACCCAGTACTTC CASSPNTSGGAGTQYF
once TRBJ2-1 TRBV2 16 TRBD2 TGTGCCAGCAGTGACCCGGGACTAGCGCTATGGGGTGAGCAGTTCTTC CASSDPGLALWGEQFF
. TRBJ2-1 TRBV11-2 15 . TGTGCCAGCAGTTCAACAGGGTTATATTACAATGAGCAGTTCTTC CASSSTGLYYNEQFF
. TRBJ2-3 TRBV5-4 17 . TGTGCCAGCAGCCCAGGGTGGGGGGACTTTAGCACAGATACGCAGTATTTT CASSPGWGDFSTDTQYF
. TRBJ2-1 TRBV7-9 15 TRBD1 TGTGCCAGCAGCCACCGGGACAGGAGTGTGAATGAGCAGTTCTTC CASSHRDRSVNEQFF